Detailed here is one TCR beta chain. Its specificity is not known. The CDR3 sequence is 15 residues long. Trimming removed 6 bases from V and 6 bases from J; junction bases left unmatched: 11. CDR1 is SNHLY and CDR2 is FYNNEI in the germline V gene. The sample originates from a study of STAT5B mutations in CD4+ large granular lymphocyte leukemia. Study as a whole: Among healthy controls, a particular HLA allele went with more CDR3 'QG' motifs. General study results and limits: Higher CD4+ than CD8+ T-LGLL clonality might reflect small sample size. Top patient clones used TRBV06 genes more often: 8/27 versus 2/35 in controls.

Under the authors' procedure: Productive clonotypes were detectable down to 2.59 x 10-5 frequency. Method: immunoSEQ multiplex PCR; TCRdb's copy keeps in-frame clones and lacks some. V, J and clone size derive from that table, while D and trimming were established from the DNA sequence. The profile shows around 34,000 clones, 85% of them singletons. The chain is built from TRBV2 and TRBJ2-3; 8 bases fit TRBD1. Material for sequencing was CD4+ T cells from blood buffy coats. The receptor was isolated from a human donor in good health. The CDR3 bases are TGTGCCAGCAGCATTGAAGGTACAGGGGGGGATACGCAGTATTTT. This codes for CASSIEGTGGDTQYF.